This passage covers 10 T cell receptor beta chains from one sample sequenced in a study of T cell responses to AZD1222 COVID-19 vaccine. Sequencing was performed with immunoSEQ multiplex PCR; in TCRdb, only in-frame clones are kept and a portion is missing. This table has roughly 150,000 clones, 91% appearing once. Sequenced here: peripheral blood, sampled on day 0 of AZD1222 vaccination. These receptors all stem from an adult in good health.

The chain recombines TRBV6-5 with TRBJ2-3; the D gene is possibly TRBD2 (5 bases). The CDR3 length is 15 residues. Germline CDR1 and CDR2: MNHEY and SVGAGI. Trimming shortened V by 6 bases and J by 2 bases, and 15 bases separated the two germline ends. The CDR3 DNA reads TGTGCCAGCAGCCCCGGGATAACCTACACAGATACGCAGTATTTT. Protein product: CASSPGITYTDTQYF.

The J gene is TRBJ1-2, the V gene TRBV18; TRBD1 agrees at 7 bases. The J segment lost 7 bases and the V segment lost 3 bases, leaving 8 bases of the junction unmatched. Germline lookup yields CDR1 KGHSH and CDR2 LQKENI. The CDR3 is made up of 14 amino acids. Written as DNA, the CDR3 is TGTGCCAGCTCACCGGGCCAGGGGGTGACTGGCTACACCTTC. This codes for CASSPGQGVTGYTF.

The J gene is TRBJ1-5, the V gene TRBV24-1, with D uncertain. V was cut by 0 bases and J by 2 bases, with 10 bases left in between. The CDR3 is 16 residues long. The V gene's germline CDR1 is KGHDR and CDR2 SFDVKD. The CDR3 DNA follows: TGTGCCACCAGTGATTTGGGCGGGGATGGCAATCAGCCCCAGCATTTT. As protein: CATSDLGGDGNQPQHF.

V is TRBV5-6 and J is TRBJ2-1, with 11 bases identical to TRBD1. Germline CDR1 SGHDT, CDR2 YYEEEE. Trimming removed 5 bases from V and 1 base from J; junction bases left unmatched: 5. The CDR3 has 16 residues. CDR3 nucleotide sequence: TGTGCCAGCAGGGACAGGGGGCAGGGGTCCTACAATGAGCAGTTCTTC. Its protein is CASRDRGQGSYNEQFF.

This chain connects TRBV27 to TRBJ2-6; TRBD1 agrees at 7 bases. Germline V gives CDR1 MNHEY, CDR2 SMNVEV (reference sequence). CDR3 length equals 20 residues. V lost 2 bases, J lost 2 bases, and 15 bases stayed unmatched. CDR3 amino acids: CASSLRRQGVRFTGANVLTF. CDR3 DNA: TGTGCCAGCAGTTTAAGGCGGCAGGGGGTTAGATTTACTGGGGCCAACGTCCTGACTTTC.

The chain uses TRBV9 and TRBJ1-1; D uncertain. This CDR3 has 16 amino acids. V dropped 0 bases and J dropped 2 bases, with 14 bases sitting between them. CDR1 SGDLS and CDR2 YYNGEE come from the germline V gene. The CDR3 DNA sequence: TGTGCCAGCAGCGTAGGGTCCCTACAGCTTAACACTGAAGCTTTCTTT. The encoded protein is CASSVGSLQLNTEAFF.

The chain links TRBV5-8 to TRBJ1-5; D remains ambiguous. Germline V lookup: CDR1 SGHTS, CDR2 YDEGEE. V dropped 1 base and J dropped 3 bases, with 2 bases sitting between them. The CDR3 runs 12 residues. As DNA, the CDR3 is TGTGCCAGCAGCTTGAACAATCAGCCCCAGCATTTT. Its protein is CASSLNNQPQHF.

The chain uses TRBV5-1 and TRBJ1-4; no definite D call. The CDR3 length is 14 residues. V lost 7 bases and J 0 bases, leaving 10 bases between the germline ends. The germline CDR1 and CDR2 sequences are SGHRS and YFSETQ. CDR3 bases: TGCGCCAGCTCCTCAGTAGCAACTAATGAAAAACTGTTTTTT. Translation gives CASSSVATNEKLFF.

The genes are TRBV10-3 and TRBJ2-7; D gene unclear. CDR3 length equals 14 residues. Trimming removed 10 bases at V and 13 bases at J, with 29 bases between. Germline CDR1 and CDR2: ENHRY and SYGVKD. Here the CDR3 DNA reads TGTGCCACCAATATTGCCCAGAGCCTTTACGATTACTACTTC. Translating it yields CATNIAQSLYDYYF.

This chain uses TRBV9 with TRBJ1-2; no definite D call. The CDR3 is made up of 14 amino acids. CDR1 and CDR2 (germline): SGDLS, YYNGEE. V was cut by 4 bases and J by 5 bases, with 15 bases left in between. For the CDR3, the DNA is TGTGCCAGCAGCCCCGACCTAGGAGGATATGGCTACACCTTC. Its translation: CASSPDLGGYGYTF.